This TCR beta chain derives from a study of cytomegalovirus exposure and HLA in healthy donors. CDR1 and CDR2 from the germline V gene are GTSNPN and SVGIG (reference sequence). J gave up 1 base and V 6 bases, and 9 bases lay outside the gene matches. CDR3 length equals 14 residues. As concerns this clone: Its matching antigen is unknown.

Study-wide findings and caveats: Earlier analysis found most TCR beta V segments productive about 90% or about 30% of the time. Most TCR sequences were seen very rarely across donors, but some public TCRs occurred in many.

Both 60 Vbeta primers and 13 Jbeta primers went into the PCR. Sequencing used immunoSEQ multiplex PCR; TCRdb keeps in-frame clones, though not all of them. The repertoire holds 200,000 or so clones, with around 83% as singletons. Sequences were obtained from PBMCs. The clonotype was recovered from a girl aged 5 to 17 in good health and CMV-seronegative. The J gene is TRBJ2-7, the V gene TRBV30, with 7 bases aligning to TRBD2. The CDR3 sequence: CACIPSGASYEQYF. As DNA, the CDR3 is TGTGCCTGCATCCCCAGCGGGGCATCCTACGAGCAGTACTTC.